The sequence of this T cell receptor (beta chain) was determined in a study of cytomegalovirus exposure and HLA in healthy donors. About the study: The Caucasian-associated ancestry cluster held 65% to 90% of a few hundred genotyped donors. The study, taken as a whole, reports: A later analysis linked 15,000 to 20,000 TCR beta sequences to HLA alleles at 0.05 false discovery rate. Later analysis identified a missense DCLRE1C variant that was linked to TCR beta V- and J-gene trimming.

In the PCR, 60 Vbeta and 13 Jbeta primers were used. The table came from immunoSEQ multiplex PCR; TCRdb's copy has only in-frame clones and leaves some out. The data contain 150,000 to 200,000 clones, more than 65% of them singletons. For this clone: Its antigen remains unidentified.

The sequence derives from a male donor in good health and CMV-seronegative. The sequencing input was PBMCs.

The CDR3 sequence: CSGQAGDTQYF. CDR3 nucleotides: TGCAGCGGGCAAGCGGGGGATACGCAGTATTTT. This chain links TRBV29-1 with TRBJ2-3; 7 positions agree with TRBD2. Unmatched junction bases numbered 4, after V lost 7 bases and J lost 6 bases. Germline assignment: CDR1 SQVTM and CDR2 ANQGSEA. CDR3 length equals 11 residues.